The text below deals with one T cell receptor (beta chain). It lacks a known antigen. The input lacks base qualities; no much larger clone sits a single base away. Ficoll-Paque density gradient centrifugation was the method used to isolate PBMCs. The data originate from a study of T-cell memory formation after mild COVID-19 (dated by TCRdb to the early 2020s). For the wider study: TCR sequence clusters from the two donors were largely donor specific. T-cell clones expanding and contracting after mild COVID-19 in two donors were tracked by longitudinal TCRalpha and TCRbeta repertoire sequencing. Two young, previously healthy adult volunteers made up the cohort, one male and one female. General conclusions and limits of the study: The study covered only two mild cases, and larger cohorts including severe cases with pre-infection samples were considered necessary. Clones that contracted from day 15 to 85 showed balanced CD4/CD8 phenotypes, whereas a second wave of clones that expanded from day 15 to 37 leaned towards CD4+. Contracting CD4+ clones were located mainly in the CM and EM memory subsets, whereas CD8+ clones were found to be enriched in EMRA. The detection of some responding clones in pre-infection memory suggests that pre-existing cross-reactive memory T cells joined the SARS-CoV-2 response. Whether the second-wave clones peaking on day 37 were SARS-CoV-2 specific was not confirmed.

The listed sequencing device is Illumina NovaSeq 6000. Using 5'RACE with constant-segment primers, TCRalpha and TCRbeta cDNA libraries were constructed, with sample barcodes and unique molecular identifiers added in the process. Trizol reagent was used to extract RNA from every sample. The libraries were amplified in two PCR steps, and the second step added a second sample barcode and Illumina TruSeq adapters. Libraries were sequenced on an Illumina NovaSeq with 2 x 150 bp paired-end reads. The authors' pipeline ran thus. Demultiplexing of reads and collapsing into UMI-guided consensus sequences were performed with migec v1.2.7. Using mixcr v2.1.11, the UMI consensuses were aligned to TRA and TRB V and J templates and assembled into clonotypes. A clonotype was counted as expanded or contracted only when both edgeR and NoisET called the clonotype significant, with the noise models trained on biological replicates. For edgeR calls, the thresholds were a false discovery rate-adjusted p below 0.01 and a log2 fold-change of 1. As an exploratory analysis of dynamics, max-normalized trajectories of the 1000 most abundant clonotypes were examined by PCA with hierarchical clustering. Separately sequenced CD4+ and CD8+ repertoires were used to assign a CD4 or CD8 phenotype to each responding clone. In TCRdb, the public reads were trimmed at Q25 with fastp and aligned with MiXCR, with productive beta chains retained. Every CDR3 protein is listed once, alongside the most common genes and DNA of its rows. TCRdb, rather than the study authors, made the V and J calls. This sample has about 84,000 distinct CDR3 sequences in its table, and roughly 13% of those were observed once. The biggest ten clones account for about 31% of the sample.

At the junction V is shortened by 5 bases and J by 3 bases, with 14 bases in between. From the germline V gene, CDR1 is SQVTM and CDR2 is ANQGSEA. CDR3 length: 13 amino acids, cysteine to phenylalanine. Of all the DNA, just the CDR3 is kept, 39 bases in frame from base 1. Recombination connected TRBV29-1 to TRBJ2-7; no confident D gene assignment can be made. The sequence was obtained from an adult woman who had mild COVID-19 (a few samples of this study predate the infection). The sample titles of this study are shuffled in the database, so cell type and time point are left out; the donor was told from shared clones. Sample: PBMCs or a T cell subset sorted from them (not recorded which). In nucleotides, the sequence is TGCAGCGTTATCACGCAGTACGACTACGAGCAGTACTTC. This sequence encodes CSVITQYDYEQYF.